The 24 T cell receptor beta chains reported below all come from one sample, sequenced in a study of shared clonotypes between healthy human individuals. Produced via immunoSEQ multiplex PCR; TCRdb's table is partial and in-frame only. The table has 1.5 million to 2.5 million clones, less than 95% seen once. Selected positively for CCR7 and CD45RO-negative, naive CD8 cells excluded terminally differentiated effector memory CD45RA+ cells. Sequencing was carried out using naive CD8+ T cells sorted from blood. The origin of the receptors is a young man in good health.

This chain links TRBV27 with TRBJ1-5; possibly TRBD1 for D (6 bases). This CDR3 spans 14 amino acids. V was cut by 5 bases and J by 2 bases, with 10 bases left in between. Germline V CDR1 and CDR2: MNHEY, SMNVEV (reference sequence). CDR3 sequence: CASSRGQRNQPQHF. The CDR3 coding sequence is TGTGCCAGCAGTCGAGGACAGCGCAATCAGCCCCAGCATTTT.

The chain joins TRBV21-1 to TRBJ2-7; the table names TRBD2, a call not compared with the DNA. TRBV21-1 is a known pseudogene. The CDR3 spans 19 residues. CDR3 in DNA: TGTGCCAGCAGCAGAGGAGGAGCTAGGAGGGAACCTCCGTGCTACGAGCAGTACTTC. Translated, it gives CASSRGGARREPPCYEQYF.

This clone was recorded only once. The CDR3 spells CASSDPRMNTEAFF. CDR3 coding DNA: TGCGCCAGCAGTGACCCACGGATGAACACTGAAGCTTTCTTT. The genes are TRBV4-3 and TRBJ1-1; D unresolved. The V end was cut by 6 bases, the J end by 0 bases, with 11 bases between. CDR1 and CDR2 (germline): LGHNA, YSLEER. The CDR3 is 14 residues long.

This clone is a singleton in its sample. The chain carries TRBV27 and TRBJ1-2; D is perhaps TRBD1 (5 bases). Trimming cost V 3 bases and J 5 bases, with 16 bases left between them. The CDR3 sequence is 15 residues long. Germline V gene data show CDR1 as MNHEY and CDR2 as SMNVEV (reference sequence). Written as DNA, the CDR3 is TGTGCCAGCAGTTTCGTCCAGGGAAGTTATTATGGCTACACCTTC. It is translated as CASSFVQGSYYGYTF.

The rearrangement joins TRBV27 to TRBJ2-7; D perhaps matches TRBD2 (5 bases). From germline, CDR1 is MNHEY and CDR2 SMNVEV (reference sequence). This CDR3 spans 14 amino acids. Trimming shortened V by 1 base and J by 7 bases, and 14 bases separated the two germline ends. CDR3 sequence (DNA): TGTGCCAGCAGTTTATTTTCTAGTTCGGGGGAGCAGTACTTC. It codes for CASSLFSSSGEQYF.

CDR3 loop: CASSLGRNSNYGYTF. The CDR3, as DNA: TGTGCCAGCAGCTTAGGTCGGAACTCTAACTATGGCTACACCTTC. V and J are TRBV13 and TRBJ1-2, with D unclear. The CDR3 has 15 residues. Trimming stripped 0 bases from V and 0 bases from J, with 8 bases between. Per germline, CDR1 PRHDT and CDR2 FYEKMQ (reference sequence).

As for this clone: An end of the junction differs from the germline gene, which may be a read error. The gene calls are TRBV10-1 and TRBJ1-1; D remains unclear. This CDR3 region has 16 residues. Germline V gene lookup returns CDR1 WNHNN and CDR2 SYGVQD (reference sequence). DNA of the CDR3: TGCGCCGGCAGTGACGATCCAAGAGGGTGGAACACTGAAGCTTTCTTT. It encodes CAGSDDPRGWNTEAFF.

The CDR3 bases are TGTGCCAGCAGCCCTGAGGGAGGGCCACACGAGCAGTACTTC. Protein product: CASSPEGGPHEQYF. The V call is TRBV13, the J call TRBJ2-7; 7 nucleotides align to TRBD2. The CDR3 is 14 amino acids. Trimming removed 5 bases from V and 5 bases from J; junction bases left unmatched: 9. Germline lookup yields CDR1 PRHDT and CDR2 FYEKMQ (reference sequence).

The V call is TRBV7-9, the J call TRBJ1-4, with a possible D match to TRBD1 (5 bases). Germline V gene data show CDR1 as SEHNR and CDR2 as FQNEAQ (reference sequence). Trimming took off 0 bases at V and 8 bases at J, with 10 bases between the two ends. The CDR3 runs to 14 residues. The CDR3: CASSLAREGEKLFF. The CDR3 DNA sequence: TGTGCCAGCAGCTTAGCCAGGGAAGGCGAAAAACTGTTTTTT.

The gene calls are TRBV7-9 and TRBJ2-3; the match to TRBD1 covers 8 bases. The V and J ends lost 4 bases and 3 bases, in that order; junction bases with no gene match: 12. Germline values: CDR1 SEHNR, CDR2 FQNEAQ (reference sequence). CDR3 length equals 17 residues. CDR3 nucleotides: TGTGCCAGCAGCTCGATAACAGGGGGAGGTGGGACAGATACGCAGTATTTT. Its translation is CASSSITGGGGTDTQYF.

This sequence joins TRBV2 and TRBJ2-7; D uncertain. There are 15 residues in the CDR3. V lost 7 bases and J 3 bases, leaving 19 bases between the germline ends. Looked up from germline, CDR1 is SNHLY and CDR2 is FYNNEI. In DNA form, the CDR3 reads TGTGCCAGCATTCCTGGAGACTTGGGGTACTACGAGCAGTACTTC. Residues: CASIPGDLGYYEQYF.

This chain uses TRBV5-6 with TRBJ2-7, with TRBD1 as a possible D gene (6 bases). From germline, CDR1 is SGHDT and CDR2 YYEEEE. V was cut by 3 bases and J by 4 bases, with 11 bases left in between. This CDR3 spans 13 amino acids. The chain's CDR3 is CASSWGPEYEQYF. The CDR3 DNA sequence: TGTGCCAGCAGCTGGGGGCCAGAGTACGAGCAGTACTTC.

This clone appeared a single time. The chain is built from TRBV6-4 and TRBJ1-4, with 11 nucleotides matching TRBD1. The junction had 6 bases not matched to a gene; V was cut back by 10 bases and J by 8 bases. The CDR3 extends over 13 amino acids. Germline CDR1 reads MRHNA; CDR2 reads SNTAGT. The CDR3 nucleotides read TGTGCCATTACCGGGACAGGGGGAGAAAAACTGTTTTTT. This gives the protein CAITGTGGEKLFF.

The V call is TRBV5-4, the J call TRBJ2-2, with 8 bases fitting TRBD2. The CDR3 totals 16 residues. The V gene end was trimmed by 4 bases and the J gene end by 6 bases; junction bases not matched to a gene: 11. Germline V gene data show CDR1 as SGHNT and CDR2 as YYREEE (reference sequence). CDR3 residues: CASSILSGEGAGELFF. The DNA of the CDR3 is TGTGCCAGCAGCATTCTTAGCGGGGAGGGGGCCGGGGAGCTGTTTTTT.

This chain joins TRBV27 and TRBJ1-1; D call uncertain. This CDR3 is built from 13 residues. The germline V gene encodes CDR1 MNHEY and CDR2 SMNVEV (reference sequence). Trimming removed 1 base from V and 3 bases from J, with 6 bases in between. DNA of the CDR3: TGTGCCAGCAGTTTATGGTTGTACACTGAAGCTTTCTTT. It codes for CASSLWLYTEAFF.

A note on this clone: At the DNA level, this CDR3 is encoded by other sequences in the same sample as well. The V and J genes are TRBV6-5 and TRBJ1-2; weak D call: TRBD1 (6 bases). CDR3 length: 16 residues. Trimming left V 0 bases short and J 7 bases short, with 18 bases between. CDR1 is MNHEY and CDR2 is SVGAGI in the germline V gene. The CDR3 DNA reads TGTGCCAGCAGTTACTCAGACCCCGGGACATCTTCTGGCTACACCTTC. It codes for CASSYSDPGTSSGYTF.

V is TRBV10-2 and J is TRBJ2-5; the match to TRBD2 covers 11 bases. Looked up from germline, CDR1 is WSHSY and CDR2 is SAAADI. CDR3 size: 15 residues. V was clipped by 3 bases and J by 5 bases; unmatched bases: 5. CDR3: CASSETSGSGETQYF. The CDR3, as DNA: TGCGCCAGCAGTGAAACTAGCGGGAGTGGGGAGACCCAGTACTTC.

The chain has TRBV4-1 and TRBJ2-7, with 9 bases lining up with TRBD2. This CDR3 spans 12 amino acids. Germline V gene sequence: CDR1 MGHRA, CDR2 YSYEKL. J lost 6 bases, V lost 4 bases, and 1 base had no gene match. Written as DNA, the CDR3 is TGCGCCAGCAGCCTAGCGGGGGCCGAGCAGTACTTC. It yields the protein CASSLAGAEQYF.

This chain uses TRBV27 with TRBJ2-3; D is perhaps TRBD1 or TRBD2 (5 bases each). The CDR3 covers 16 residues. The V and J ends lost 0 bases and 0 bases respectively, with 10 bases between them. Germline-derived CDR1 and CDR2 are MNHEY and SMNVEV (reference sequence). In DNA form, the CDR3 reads TGTGCCAGCAGTTTATCCCCGGGACCCAGCACAGATACGCAGTATTTT. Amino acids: CASSLSPGPSTDTQYF.

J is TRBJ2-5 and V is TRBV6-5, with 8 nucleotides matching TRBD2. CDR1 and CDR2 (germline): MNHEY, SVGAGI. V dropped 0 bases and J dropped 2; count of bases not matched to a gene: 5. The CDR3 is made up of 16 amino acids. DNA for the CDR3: TGTGCCAGCAGTTACTCTATCTCGGGGGGGCAAGAGACCCAGTACTTC. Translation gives CASSYSISGGQETQYF.

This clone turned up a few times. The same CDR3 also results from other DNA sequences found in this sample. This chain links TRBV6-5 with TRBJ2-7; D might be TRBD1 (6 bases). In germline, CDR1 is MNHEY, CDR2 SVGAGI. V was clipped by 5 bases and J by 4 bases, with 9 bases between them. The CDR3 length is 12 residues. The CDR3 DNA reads TGTGCCAGCAGTCCCACAGGGTACGAGCAGTACTTC. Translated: CASSPTGYEQYF.

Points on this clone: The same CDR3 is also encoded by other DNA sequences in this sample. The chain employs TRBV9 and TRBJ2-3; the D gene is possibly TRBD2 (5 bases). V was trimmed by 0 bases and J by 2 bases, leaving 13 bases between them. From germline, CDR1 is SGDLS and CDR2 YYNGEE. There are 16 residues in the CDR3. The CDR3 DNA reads TGTGCCAGCAGCGTAGAAACTAGTGGATACACAGATACGCAGTATTTT. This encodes CASSVETSGYTDTQYF.

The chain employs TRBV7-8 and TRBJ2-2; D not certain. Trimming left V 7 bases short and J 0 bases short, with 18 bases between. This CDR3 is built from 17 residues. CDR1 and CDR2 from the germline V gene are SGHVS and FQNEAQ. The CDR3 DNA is TGTGCCAGCACCCCGGAGTGGTTAGAAGCGAACACCGGGGAGCTGTTTTTT. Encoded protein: CASTPEWLEANTGELFF.

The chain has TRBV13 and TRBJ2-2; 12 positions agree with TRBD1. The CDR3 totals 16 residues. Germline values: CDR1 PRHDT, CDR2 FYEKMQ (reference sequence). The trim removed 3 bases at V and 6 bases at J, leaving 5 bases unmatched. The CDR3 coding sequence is TGTGCCAGCAGCTTCACCGGGACAGGGGGCGCCGGGGAGCTGTTTTTT. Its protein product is CASSFTGTGGAGELFF.